The entry below gives a single T cell receptor (beta chain) sequence along with its context. Its antigen is not known. The sample comes from a study of OX40 agonist ivuxolimab in advanced cancers. Overall study context: Two patients with cutaneous melanoma and one with hepatocellular carcinoma, three in total, showed partial responses.

Germline V gene data show CDR1 as MNHEY and CDR2 as SVGAGI. There are 15 residues in the CDR3. With V trimmed by 5 bases and J by 7 bases, 5 bases remained unmatched. Study results and caveats: In general, CD8+ T cells held more expanded clones than CD4+ did, on average. CD4+ and CD8+ T cells in blood underwent clonal expansion by week 6 at 0.1 to 3.0 mg/kg.

The protocol was immunoSEQ multiplex PCR, while the TCRdb copy is restricted to in-frame clones and leaves out a portion. The table shows 40,000 to 55,000 clones, with 91% occurring only once. The source is an adult with an advanced solid tumor such as melanoma, head and neck, liver or kidney cancer. The V gene is TRBV6-5, the J gene TRBJ2-1; 13 bases are a match to TRBD2. The sequenced sample was CD4+ or CD8+ T cells sorted from blood, obtained in a trial of the OX40 agonist ivuxolimab. The CDR3 nucleotides are TGTGCCAGCAGTCCTGGGACTAGCGGGAATAATGAGCAGTTCTTC. Protein sequence: CASSPGTSGNNEQFF.